This T cell receptor (beta chain) was observed in a study of blood T cell repertoires in COVID-19. About the research overall: The study drew acute and convalescent COVID-19 samples from the United States, Italy and Spain. From T cells, B-cell-depleted T cells, or PBMCs came the material, which was cDNA or gDNA.

Method: immunoSEQ multiplex PCR; TCRdb's copy keeps in-frame clones and lacks some. Here the sample spans over 120,000 clones, approximately 80% being singletons. There are 16 residues in the CDR3. Germline assignment: CDR1 MNHEY and CDR2 SVGEGT. Trimming removed 3 bases from V and 3 bases from J, with 18 bases in between. Input material: peripheral blood. The gene calls are TRBV6-2 or TRBV6-3 and TRBJ2-7; D is uncertain. The origin of this receptor is a human donor in a cohort sampled during active COVID-19. The CDR3 region is CASSYLATRLNYEQYF. Here the CDR3 DNA reads TGTGCCAGCAGTTATTTGGCAACCCGACTTAACTACGAGCAGTACTTC.